A single sample is the source of the 16 T cell receptor beta chains below, sequenced in a study of blood T cell repertoires in COVID-19. Here immunoSEQ multiplex PCR was the method, and the copy in TCRdb shows in-frame clones only, minus some. The sample has about 140,000 clones; about 87% are singletons. Sample: peripheral blood. The receptors come from a human donor in a cohort sampled during active COVID-19.

This clone appeared a few times. V gene TRBV6-1 combines with J gene TRBJ2-7, with D uncertain. V lost 2 bases to trimming and J lost 3 bases, with 11 bases between them. Germline V gives CDR1 MNHNS, CDR2 SASEGT. The CDR3 sequence is 14 residues long. The DNA for the CDR3 is TGTGCCAGCAGTGAATACGGCGGAAACTACGAGCAGTACGTC. Amino acid sequence: CASSEYGGNYEQYV.

J is TRBJ1-1 and V is TRBV5-6, with TRBD1 matching 7 bases. The CDR3 extends over 15 amino acids. V gave up 4 bases and J gave up 1 base; unmatched junction bases: 7. Germline CDR1 SGHDT, CDR2 YYEEEE. The CDR3 sequence: CASSRLDRENTEAFF. DNA for the CDR3: TGTGCCAGCAGCCGCCTAGACAGGGAGAACACTGAAGCTTTCTTT.

This rearrangement joins TRBV3-1 (or the pseudogene TRBV3-2) to TRBJ2-1; D remains ambiguous. The CDR3 extends over 15 amino acids. Germline assignment: CDR1 LGHDT and CDR2 YNNKEL (reference sequence). Trimming took off 0 bases at V and 7 bases at J, with 13 bases between the two ends. The CDR3 DNA reads TGTGCCAGCAGCCAAGATTTGGCCACTAATAATGAGCAGTTCTTC. This codes for CASSQDLATNNEQFF.

The chain joins TRBV7-2 to TRBJ2-7, with TRBD2 as a possible D gene (5 bases). Germline V gene sequence: CDR1 SGHTA, CDR2 FQGNSA. Trimming shortened V by 6 bases and J by 1 base, and 16 bases separated the two germline ends. The CDR3 sequence is 15 residues long. In DNA form, the CDR3 reads TGTGCCAGCAGTGCCGGTTGGGCGGGTTCCTACGAGCAGTACTTC. Protein sequence: CASSAGWAGSYEQYF. Full variable domain (missing parts from reference TRBV7-2 and TRBJ2-7): GAGVSQSPSNKVTEKGKDVELRCDPISGHTALYWYRQSLGQGLEFLIYFQGNSAPDKSGLPSDRFSAERTGGSVSTLTIQRTQQEDSAVYLCASSAGWAGSYEQYFGPGTRLTVT.

The rearrangement joins TRBV2 to TRBJ1-3; D call uncertain. Trimming took 6 bases from V and 2 from J, leaving 17 bases between them. This CDR3 is built from 16 residues. Germline V gene lookup returns CDR1 SNHLY and CDR2 FYNNEI. CDR3 coding DNA: TGTGCCAGCAGACCACGGACTGCCTCTCCTGGAAACACCATATATTTT. This sequence encodes CASRPRTASPGNTIYF.

V usage is TRBV7-2 and J usage is TRBJ1-2, with a tentative D call TRBD1 (6 bases). CDR1 and CDR2 (germline): SGHTA, FQGNSA. There are 16 residues in the CDR3. V was pared by 2 bases and J by 2 bases, with 15 bases between. In nucleotides, the CDR3 is TGTGCCAGCAGCTTATCCAGGGGTCGTGGCAACTATGGCTACACCTTC. Protein: CASSLSRGRGNYGYTF. Full variable domain (missing parts from reference TRBV7-2 and TRBJ1-2): GAGVSQSPSNKVTEKGKDVELRCDPISGHTALYWYRQSLGQGLEFLIYFQGNSAPDKSGLPSDRFSAERTGGSVSTLTIQRTQQEDSAVYLCASSLSRGRGNYGYTFGSGTRLTVV.

The gene calls are TRBV9 and TRBJ2-2; D perhaps matches TRBD2 (6 bases). This CDR3 is built from 16 residues. The V end was cut by 0 bases, the J end by 0 bases, with 9 bases between. Germline CDR1 SGDLS, CDR2 YYNGEE. The CDR3 nucleotides read TGTGCCAGCAGCGTAGCGTCGGGGGCGAACACCGGGGAGCTGTTTTTT. Amino acid sequence: CASSVASGANTGELFF.

V usage is TRBV12-3 or TRBV12-4 and J usage is TRBJ1-2, with a possible D match to TRBD1 (5 bases). V shed 3 bases and J shed 8 bases, with 13 bases lying between them. The CDR3 totals 13 residues. The CDR3 DNA reads TGTGCCAGCAGTTTTCGCAGGGCGGGAGGCTACACCTTC. Translated: CASSFRRAGGYTF.

The chain combines TRBV29-1 with TRBJ2-5, with TRBD2 matching over 9 bases. The J segment lost 3 bases and the V segment lost 1 base, leaving 3 bases of the junction unmatched. Germline V lookup: CDR1 SQVTM, CDR2 ANQGSEA. The CDR3 sequence is 14 residues long. DNA for the CDR3: TGCAGCGTTGAAGGCGGGGGGGCCGAAGAGACCCAGTACTTC. Protein product: CSVEGGGAEETQYF.

The table lists this clone with a count of one. The chain is built from TRBV5-1 and TRBJ1-1; perhaps TRBD1 as D (6 bases). Looked up from germline, CDR1 is SGHRS and CDR2 is YFSETQ. The CDR3 runs 14 residues. V was cut by 4 bases and J by 1 base, with 11 bases left in between. The CDR3 DNA reads TGCGCCAGCAGCCCCTCGACAGGGAACACTGAAGCTTTCTTT. Its protein product is CASSPSTGNTEAFF.

This chain connects TRBV5-3 to TRBJ1-5, with 7 positions matching TRBD1. TRBV5-3 is flagged as an ORF with uncertain function. Trimming removed 4 bases from V and 1 base from J; junction bases left unmatched: 8. This CDR3 region has 16 residues. The CDR3 protein is CARSPQLQGSNQPQHF. The CDR3, as DNA: TGTGCCAGAAGCCCGCAACTACAGGGGAGCAATCAGCCCCAGCATTTT.

The chain combines TRBV4-2 with TRBJ2-7; possibly TRBD2 for D (6 bases). The germline CDR1 and CDR2 sequences are LGHNA and YNFKEQ. The CDR3 contains 15 residues. The ends were cut back, 0 bases at V and 3 bases at J, with 12 bases in the middle. The CDR3 is CASSQDRGINYEQYF. The CDR3 DNA sequence: TGTGCCAGCAGCCAAGATCGCGGGATCAACTACGAGCAGTACTTC.

The chain links TRBV3-1 (or the pseudogene TRBV3-2) to TRBJ1-2; possibly TRBD1 for D (5 bases). The germline gives CDR1 LGHDT, CDR2 YNNKEL (reference sequence). The CDR3 runs 15 residues. The germline V and J ends were trimmed by 6 bases and 4 bases, with 18 bases remaining between them. The CDR3 sequence is CASRSSASGGYGYTF. As DNA, the CDR3 is TGTGCCAGCAGGTCATCTGCCTCCGGGGGCTATGGCTACACCTTC.

The chain recombines TRBV5-1 with TRBJ1-1, with D unresolved. Per the germline V gene, CDR1 is SGHRS and CDR2 is YFSETQ. Trimming stripped 0 bases from V and 2 bases from J, with 8 bases between. CDR3 size: 14 residues. CDR3 sequence reads: CASSLGDFNTEAFF. The CDR3 DNA is TGCGCCAGCAGCTTGGGAGATTTCAACACTGAAGCTTTCTTT.

This clone was recorded only once. The CDR3 DNA reads as TGTGCCAGCAGTTTAAGGCAGGGGAGCGGCTACACCTTC. Amino acids: CASSLRQGSGYTF. The chain couples TRBV12-3 or TRBV12-4 to TRBJ1-2; maybe TRBD1 (6 bases). There are 13 residues in the CDR3. Trimming pared 2 bases from V and 8 bases from J, leaving 12 bases between.

The chain recombines TRBV15 with TRBJ1-5; D is unclear. Germline V CDR1 and CDR2: LNHNV, YYDKDF (reference sequence). The length of the CDR3 is 18 residues. Trimming left V 4 bases short and J 1 base short, with 20 bases between. CDR3 in amino acids: CATSTGWAGNWSNQPQHF. DNA for the CDR3: TGTGCCACCAGCACCGGTTGGGCAGGTAATTGGAGCAATCAGCCCCAGCATTTT.